These 20 T cell receptor beta chains were sequenced from one sample in a study of identical twins. TCRdb analysed the 5' RACE reads with MiXCR anew, one entry per CDR3 protein. The sample yields some 1,600,000 distinct CDR3 sequences, 25% to 35% seen once. Sample: cord blood. The receptors here all came from a newborn girl in good health.

This chain joins TRBV30 and TRBJ1-2; TRBD1 might be the D (5 bases). Trimming took 1 base from V and 2 from J, leaving 8 bases between them. The CDR3 is 13 residues long. Per the germline V gene, CDR1 is GTSNPN and CDR2 is SVGIG (reference sequence). The CDR3: CAWSGGDNYGYTF. The CDR3, as DNA: TGTGCCTGGAGTGGAGGGGACAACTATGGCTACACCTTC.

This clonotype was picked up many times. This chain connects TRBV12-5 to TRBJ2-1; 11 bases are a match to TRBD1. Germline values: CDR1 LGHNT, CDR2 FRNRAP. The ends lost 9 bases at V and 4 bases at J; junction bases unmatched: 2. This CDR3 is built from 13 residues. The CDR3 loop reads CASRDRGYNEQFF. CDR3 coding DNA: TGTGCTAGCCGGGACAGGGGGTACAATGAGCAGTTCTTC. Filled out from reference TRBV12-5 and TRBJ2-1, the complete variable domain reads DARVTQTPRHKVTEMGQEVTMRCQPILGHNTVFWYRQTMMQGLELLAYFRNRAPLDDSGMPKDRFSAEMPDATLATLKIQPSEPRDSAVYFCASRDRGYNEQFFGPGTRLTVL.

Comments on this clonotype: The germline gene is not matched at one end of the junction; a read error may be the cause. This chain joins TRBV12-3 or TRBV12-4 and TRBJ2-1; tentative D call: TRBD2 (5 bases). The CDR3 runs 14 residues. This CDR3 reads CASSWEISCNEQFF. CDR3 coding DNA: TGTGCCAGCAGTTGGGAGATCTCCTGCAATGAGCAGTTCTTC.

This clonotype appeared a few times. The chain couples TRBV27 to TRBJ2-3; possible D gene TRBD1, 6 bases. This CDR3 spans 15 amino acids. Trimming shortened V by 1 base and J by 4 bases, and 12 bases separated the two germline ends. Per the germline V gene, CDR1 is MNHEY and CDR2 is SMNVEV (reference sequence). The CDR3 protein is CASSLLQGGPDTQYF. CDR3 bases: TGTGCCAGCAGTTTATTACAGGGCGGGCCAGATACGCAGTATTTT.

This clonotype was observed a handful of times. This chain connects TRBV7-2 to TRBJ1-2; 7 positions agree with TRBD1. The CDR3 is 15 amino acids. CDR1 is SGHTA, CDR2 FQGNSA, per germline. Germline trimming cut 5 bases from V and 5 bases from J; bases unmatched to any gene: 11. The CDR3 reads CASSPLLGQTYGYTF. DNA for the CDR3: TGTGCCAGCAGCCCTCTTCTGGGACAGACGTATGGCTACACCTTC.

The table lists this clonotype with a few counts. The chain recombines TRBV5-1 with TRBJ1-2; weak D call: TRBD1 (5 bases). Trimming stripped 3 bases from V and 3 bases from J, with 12 bases between. Germline V gene lookup returns CDR1 SGHRS and CDR2 YFSETQ. The CDR3 has 14 amino acids. CDR3 region: CASSWGGDDYGYTF. DNA of the CDR3: TGCGCCAGCAGCTGGGGGGGGGACGACTATGGCTACACCTTC.

This clonotype was seen only a few times. This chain links TRBV20-1 with TRBJ1-5; the D is unclear. Germline V gene sequence: CDR1 DFQATT, CDR2 SNEGSKA (reference sequence). V was cut by 1 base and J by 7 bases, with 8 bases left in between. The CDR3 contains 12 residues. The CDR3 spells CSARALHQPQHF. CDR3 coding DNA: TGCAGTGCTAGAGCGCTTCACCAGCCCCAGCATTTT.

This clonotype was seen repeatedly, ten times or more. The gene calls are TRBV27 and TRBJ2-7; TRBD1 matches at 8 bases. Germline CDR1 reads MNHEY; CDR2 reads SMNVEV (reference sequence). The J segment lost 1 base and the V segment lost 7 bases, leaving 3 bases of the junction unmatched. This CDR3 comprises 13 residues. The chain's CDR3 is CASTRTGSYEQYF. The DNA for the CDR3 is TGTGCCAGCACCAGGACAGGGTCCTACGAGCAGTACTTC.

This chain joins TRBV7-8 and TRBJ2-1, with TRBD2 identical over 7 bases. Germline CDR1 SGHVS, CDR2 FQNEAQ. This CDR3 is 16 amino acids long. V gave up 5 bases and J gave up 4 bases; unmatched junction bases: 11. CDR3 protein: CASSTRVASGYNEQFF. Written as DNA, the CDR3 is TGTGCCAGCAGCACCCGGGTGGCTAGCGGATACAATGAGCAGTTCTTC.

The V gene is TRBV28, the J gene TRBJ1-1; unclear D gene. The CDR3 has 12 amino acids. CDR1 and CDR2 (germline): MDHEN, SYDVKM. V lost 3 bases and J 7 bases, leaving 9 bases between the germline ends. DNA of the CDR3: TGTGCCAGCAGTTTTATTGGAGATGAAGCTTTCTTT. Translation: CASSFIGDEAFF.

V and J are TRBV4-1 and TRBJ2-7; TRBD1 is a possible D gene (6 bases). V lost 4 bases and J lost 2, with 9 bases in between. Germline values: CDR1 MGHRA, CDR2 YSYEKL. The CDR3 totals 13 residues. CDR3 coding DNA: TGCGCCAGCAGCCGATGGACAGCCTACGAGCAGTACTTC. Amino acids: CASSRWTAYEQYF.

This clonotype was seen at least ten times. The V gene is TRBV7-2, the J gene TRBJ2-5; D gene ambiguous. The CDR3 runs to 13 residues. CDR1 SGHTA and CDR2 FQGNSA come from the germline V gene. The germline V and J ends were trimmed by 3 bases and 0 bases, with 5 bases remaining between them. CDR3 loop: CASSLMYQETQYF. The CDR3 DNA reads TGTGCCAGCAGCTTGATGTACCAAGAGACCCAGTACTTC. Supplemented by reference TRBV7-2 and TRBJ2-5, the full variable domain reads GAGVSQSPSNKVTEKGKDVELRCDPISGHTALYWYRQSLGQGLEFLIYFQGNSAPDKSGLPSDRFSAERTGGSVSTLTIQRTQQEDSAVYLCASSLMYQETQYFGPGTRLLVL.

There are many counts of this clonotype. The rearrangement joins TRBV29-1 to TRBJ2-1; either TRBD1 or TRBD2 may fit D (5 bases each). V was cut by 4 bases and J by 7 bases, with 17 bases left in between. CDR3 length equals 14 residues. The germline gives CDR1 SQVTM, CDR2 ANQGSEA. Written as DNA, the CDR3 is TGCAGCGTTGCGATATCGCGGTGGGGGAATGAGCAGTTCTTC. Encoded protein: CSVAISRWGNEQFF.

This chain links TRBV20-1 with TRBJ1-2; 7 bases line up with TRBD1. CDR1 and CDR2 (germline): DFQATT, SNEGSKA (reference sequence). The CDR3 extends over 15 amino acids. V was pared by 0 bases and J by 7 bases, with 11 bases of the junction left unmatched. CDR3 DNA: TGCAGTGCTAGAGACCCCCGACAGGGAAGAGGTGGCTACACCTTC. Encoded protein: CSARDPRQGRGGYTF.

Many counts were recorded for this clonotype. This chain connects TRBV6-2 or TRBV6-3 to TRBJ2-7; TRBD2 matches at 8 bases. V lost 6 bases, J lost 6 bases, and 4 bases stayed unmatched. The CDR3 totals 12 residues. Germline V gives CDR1 MNHEY, CDR2 SVGEGT. CDR3 bases: TGTGCCAGCAGCACCACTAGCGGCGAGCAGTACTTC. This codes for CASSTTSGEQYF.

The CDR3: CSASWGAETQYF. CDR3 sequence (DNA): TGCAGTGCTAGCTGGGGGGCGGAGACCCAGTACTTC. This chain connects TRBV20-1 to TRBJ2-5; tentatively, D is TRBD1 or TRBD2 (6 bases each). V was pared by 3 bases and J by 5 bases, with 10 bases between. CDR3 size: 12 residues. Germline V gene lookup returns CDR1 DFQATT and CDR2 SNEGSKA (reference sequence).

The gene calls are TRBV20-1 and TRBJ2-3; D call uncertain. V was trimmed by 2 bases and J by 0 bases, leaving 15 bases between them. The CDR3 has 16 residues. In germline, CDR1 is DFQATT, CDR2 SNEGSKA (reference sequence). The CDR3 sequence is CSARIEQLSSTDTQYF. DNA of the CDR3: TGCAGTGCTAGAATTGAGCAGCTGTCTAGCACAGATACGCAGTATTTT.

The rearrangement uses TRBV7-3 and TRBJ2-3, with 9 positions matching TRBD2. This CDR3 region has 16 residues. Germline CDR1 SGHTA, CDR2 FQGTGA. V lost 2 bases and J lost 3; bases outside the gene matches: 6. The CDR3 spells CASSLGAGGWTDTQYF. For the CDR3, the DNA is TGTGCCAGCAGCTTAGGGGCGGGAGGGTGGACAGATACGCAGTATTTT. The full variable domain, completed using reference TRBV7-3 and TRBJ2-3, is GAGVSQTPSNKVTEKGKYVELRCDPISGHTALYWYRQSLGQGPEFLIYFQGTGAADDSGLPNDRFFAVRPEGSVSTLKIQRTERGDSAVYLCASSLGAGGWTDTQYFGPGTRLTVL.

This chain joins TRBV4-2 and TRBJ1-5; D is uncertain. This CDR3 has 15 amino acids. V shed 1 base and J shed 0 bases, with 7 bases lying between them. Per germline, CDR1 LGHNA and CDR2 YNFKEQ. In DNA, the CDR3 is TGTGCCAGCAGCCAAGTCGGAGGTAGCAATCAGCCCCAGCATTTT. It encodes CASSQVGGSNQPQHF.

In regard to this clonotype: One end of the junction does not line up with germline, which may come from a read error. The rearrangement joins TRBV12-3 or TRBV12-4 to TRBJ1-2; TRBD1 is a possible D gene (6 bases). The CDR3 is 15 residues long. CDR3: CASSLARQALYGYTF. The CDR3 DNA is TGTGCCAGCAGTCTAGCTCGACAGGCCCTCTATGGCTACACCTTC.